This T cell receptor beta chain was recorded in a study of blood T cell repertoires in COVID-19. About the study: Samples taken during acute and convalescent COVID-19 were collected in the United States, Italy and Spain. PBMCs, B-cell-depleted T cells, or T cells were the source of the cDNA or gDNA that made up the material.

Original handling: Estimation of nucleated cell counts was performed using reference gene primer amplification. The protocol was immunoSEQ multiplex PCR, while the TCRdb copy is restricted to in-frame clones and leaves out a portion. The D gene and trimming were derived from the DNA, and the V and J assignments and clone size from that table. The table lists more than 85,000 clones, about 72% of them singletons, with 6% to 8% in the top ten. Germline values: CDR1 KGHDR, CDR2 SFDVKD. This CDR3 has 14 amino acids. V dropped 3 bases and J dropped 3 bases, with 11 bases sitting between them. The chain links TRBV24-1 to TRBJ2-7; a weak D match, TRBD2 (6 bases). The TCR sequence derives from a woman aged 55-70 years with acute or convalescent COVID-19. Sequencing was performed on peripheral blood. The CDR3 loop reads CATSDPSVSYEQYF. In DNA form, the CDR3 reads TGTGCCACCAGTGATCCTAGCGTCAGCTACGAGCAGTACTTC.